A selection of T cell receptor beta chains follows, all from one sample in a study of cytomegalovirus exposure and HLA in healthy donors. Sequenced by immunoSEQ multiplex PCR; TCRdb stores in-frame clones only, minus some. This repertoire shows about 190,000 clones, about four fifths found once; its top ten account for 11% to 15%. The material sequenced was PBMCs. The receptors come from a woman aged 25-40 years in good health and CMV-seropositive. CDR3s include the opening cysteine and the closing phenylalanine or tryptophan. The D gene is left open where the match is weak. Not every row has a clone size; where given, it reads once, few, many or a size class.

V: TRBV5-6
J: TRBJ2-2
size: .
D: TRBD2
DNA: TGTGCCAGCAGCTTAGGACTAGCGAACACCGGGGAGCTGTTTTTT
CDR3: CASSLGLANTGELFF

V: TRBV30
J: TRBJ2-2
size: .
D: TRBD1
DNA: TGTGCCTGGAGAGAGGGACAGGCGATATTAACGAACACCGGGGAGCTGTTTTTT
CDR3: CAWREGQAILTNTGELFF

V: TRBV7-9
J: TRBJ2-2
size: .
D: TRBD1
DNA: TGTGCCAGCAGGCCGGGACAGGGGAATCGTGCCGGGGAGCTGTTTTTT
CDR3: CASRPGQGNRAGELFF

V: TRBV27
J: TRBJ2-7
size: .
D: .
DNA: TGTGCCAGCAGTTTAGGACTCGCCTACGAGCAGTACTTC
CDR3: CASSLGLAYEQYF

V: TRBV7-9
J: TRBJ2-7
size: .
D: TRBD2
DNA: TGTGCCAGCAGGGCTGCTAGGGCTAGCGGTGCCTACGAGCAGTACTTC
CDR3: CASRAARASGAYEQYF

V: TRBV7-6
J: TRBJ1-2
size: .
D: TRBD1
DNA: TGTGCCAGCAGCCTCGGACAGGGTCACTATGGCTACACCTTC
CDR3: CASSLGQGHYGYTF

V: TRBV7-2
J: TRBJ1-5
size: .
D: .
DNA: TGTGCCAGCAGCTTAGCACAGCTCTATCAGCCCCAGCATTTT
CDR3: CASSLAQLYQPQHF

V: TRBV7-8
J: TRBJ1-1
size: .
D: .
DNA: TGTGCCAGCAGCTTAGGGGGCCCTGAAGCTTTCTTT
CDR3: CASSLGGPEAFF

V: TRBV6-5
J: TRBJ1-1
size: .
D: .
DNA: TGTGCCAGCAGTTACCCCTTCACTGAAGCTTTCTTT
CDR3: CASSYPFTEAFF

V: TRBV2
J: TRBJ1-6
size: .
D: TRBD1
DNA: TGTGCCAGCAGTGGAGCCCAGGGGGCTCATTCACCCCTCCACTTT
CDR3: CASSGAQGAHSPLHF

V: TRBV30
J: TRBJ2-1
size: .
D: TRBD2
DNA: TGTGCCTGGAGTGTAACTAGCGGGGGGTACAATGAGCAGTTCTTC
CDR3: CAWSVTSGGYNEQFF

V: TRBV7-2
J: TRBJ1-1
size: .
D: .
DNA: TGTGCCAGCAGCACACGTACAGGGAACACTGAAGCTTTCTTT
CDR3: CASSTRTGNTEAFF

V: TRBV21-1
J: TRBJ1-2
size: .
D: .
DNA: TGTGCCAGCAGCAAAAGCCAGGGGGTTGAGAACTATGGCTACACCTTC
CDR3: CASSKSQGVENYGYTF

V: TRBV6-1
J: TRBJ2-3
size: .
D: TRBD2
DNA: TGTGCCAGCAGTGGCGCGGGAGGGCCTGTAGATACGCAGTATTTT
CDR3: CASSGAGGPVDTQYF

V: TRBV10-3
J: TRBJ1-3
size: few
D: .
DNA: TGTGCCATCAGTGAAAGCAGCGGGAAAAGCACCATATATTTT
CDR3: CAISESSGKSTIYF

V: TRBV5-1
J: TRBJ1-2
size: .
D: .
DNA: TGCGCCAGCAGCTTGGGACTGCTCTATGGCTACACCTTC
CDR3: CASSLGLLYGYTF

V: TRBV30
J: TRBJ2-5
size: .
D: TRBD2
DNA: TGTGCCTGGAGGCTAGCGGGAGCTGAGACCCAGTACTTC
CDR3: CAWRLAGAETQYF

V: TRBV28
J: TRBJ2-5
size: .
D: TRBD2
DNA: TGTGCCAGCAGGACTAGCGGGCAAGAGACCCAGTACTTC
CDR3: CASRTSGQETQYF

V: TRBV5-6
J: TRBJ1-3
size: .
D: TRBD1
DNA: TGTGCCAGCAGCGTAGGCGCCCGGACAGGGCTTTTT
CDR3: CASSVGARTGLF

V: TRBV6-6
J: TRBJ1-1
size: .
D: TRBD1
DNA: TGTGCCAGCAGTAGGACCGGGACAGGGATGAACACTGAAGCTTTCTTT
CDR3: CASSRTGTGMNTEAFF

V: TRBV5-4
J: TRBJ2-5
size: few
D: TRBD1
DNA: TGTGCCAGCAGCTTAAACAGGGGTGGGGAAGAGACCCAGTACTTC
CDR3: CASSLNRGGEETQYF

V: TRBV9
J: TRBJ2-1
size: .
D: .
DNA: TGTGCCAGCAGCGACCAGCCTGGGGGGGACACAATCTACAATGAGCAGTTCTTC
CDR3: CASSDQPGGDTIYNEQFF

V: TRBV7-6
J: TRBJ2-3
size: once
D: .
DNA: TGTGCCAGCAGCTTAGCATCCTCTGCAGATACGCAGTATTTT
CDR3: CASSLASSADTQYF

V: TRBV7-2
J: TRBJ2-7
size: .
D: TRBD2
DNA: TGTGCCAGCAGCTTAGTTGCAGCGAAGTCGGGGGGCGAGCAGTACTTC
CDR3: CASSLVAAKSGGEQYF

V: TRBV11-2
J: TRBJ2-1
size: .
D: TRBD1
DNA: TGTGCCAGCAGCTTAGGGACAGGGTCGTGGAATGAGCAGTTCTTC
CDR3: CASSLGTGSWNEQFF

V: TRBV19
J: TRBJ1-1
size: .
D: .
DNA: TGTGCCAGTAGTATAGTAGGTAACCCGAGGACTGAAGCTTTCTTT
CDR3: CASSIVGNPRTEAFF

V: TRBV14
J: TRBJ1-2
size: once
D: .
DNA: TGTGCCAGCAGCCCGATACTCTATAACTATGGCTACACCTTC
CDR3: CASSPILYNYGYTF

V: TRBV5-1
J: TRBJ1-4
size: .
D: .
DNA: TGCGCCAGCAGCTTCCGGGGAACTAATGAAAAACTGTTTTTT
CDR3: CASSFRGTNEKLFF

V: TRBV29-1
J: TRBJ1-5
size: .
D: .
DNA: TGCAGCGTTGCACGGGGTAGCAATCAGCCCCAGCATTTT
CDR3: CSVARGSNQPQHF

V: TRBV5-1
J: TRBJ2-7
size: few
D: .
DNA: TGCGCCAGCAGCTTTAGCGGAACCTACGAGCAGTACTTC
CDR3: CASSFSGTYEQYF

V: TRBV14
J: TRBJ1-1
size: .
D: TRBD1
DNA: TGTGCCAGCAGCAGGGACAGGTTGCCGTCGGGCACTGAAGCTTTCTTT
CDR3: CASSRDRLPSGTEAFF

V: TRBV25-1
J: TRBJ2-6
size: .
D: .
DNA: TGTGCCAGCAGTGAATCGGGTTCGTGGGCCAACGTCCTGACTTTC
CDR3: CASSESGSWANVLTF

V: TRBV21-1
J: TRBJ2-4
size: few
D: .
DNA: TGTGCCAGCAGCAAAGTGCTCCGGATCGACGGAGGGGAGACTAGCCAAAACATTCAGTACTTC
CDR3: CASSKVLRIDGGETSQNIQYF

V: TRBV2
J: TRBJ2-1
size: .
D: TRBD2
DNA: TGTGCCAGCAGTGGGACTAGAAGGGGGCAGTTCTTC
CDR3: CASSGTRRGQFF

V: TRBV2
J: TRBJ1-2
size: once
D: .
DNA: TGTGCCAGCAGTAGACGCAGCGGGTCCTATGGCTACACCTTC
CDR3: CASSRRSGSYGYTF

V: TRBV28
J: TRBJ1-2
size: .
D: .
DNA: TGTGCCAGCAGCCCAGGGGAGCGCTATGGCTACACCTTC
CDR3: CASSPGERYGYTF

V: TRBV14
J: TRBJ1-2
size: once
D: .
DNA: TGTGCCAGCAGCCGATCGAGTGGCAGCCTCCGGGGTTATGGCTACACCTTC
CDR3: CASSRSSGSLRGYGYTF

V: TRBV28
J: TRBJ1-1
size: .
D: .
DNA: TGTGCCAGCAGTTCCCCGACAGGGAACACTGAAGCTTTCTTT
CDR3: CASSSPTGNTEAFF

V: TRBV5-6
J: TRBJ1-1
size: few
D: TRBD1
DNA: TGTGCCAGCAGCTGGGTGACAGGGGACCCTGAAGCTTTCTTT
CDR3: CASSWVTGDPEAFF

V: TRBV7-9
J: TRBJ1-5
size: .
D: TRBD1
DNA: TGTGCCAGCTCAGGGGACAGGGTGGCGTTAAGCAATCAGCCCCAGCATTTT
CDR3: CASSGDRVALSNQPQHF

V: TRBV27
J: TRBJ2-3
size: .
D: TRBD1
DNA: TGTGCCAGCAGTATACAGGGGGGTACGCAGTATTTT
CDR3: CASSIQGGTQYF

V: TRBV5-4
J: TRBJ2-7
size: .
D: TRBD1
DNA: TGTGCCAGCAGCTTGGACAGGGGAAACTACGAGCAGTACTTC
CDR3: CASSLDRGNYEQYF

V: TRBV19
J: TRBJ2-5
size: .
D: .
DNA: TGTGCCAGTAGTAGCATGGGGACCAGGGGAGAGACCCAGTACTTC
CDR3: CASSSMGTRGETQYF

V: TRBV4-3
J: TRBJ2-2
size: .
D: TRBD1
DNA: TGCGCCAGCAGCCAGCGGGCAGACTCCGCACAGGGGGCATGGACCGGGGAGCTGTTTTTT
CDR3: CASSQRADSAQGAWTGELFF

V: TRBV19
J: TRBJ1-5
size: once
D: .
DNA: TGTGCCAGTAGTATAAGAGGAGCGGACAATCAGCCCCAGCATTTT
CDR3: CASSIRGADNQPQHF

V: TRBV6-1
J: TRBJ2-3
size: few
D: TRBD2
DNA: TGTGCCAGCAGTACTAGCGGGCCCACAGATACGCAGTATTTT
CDR3: CASSTSGPTDTQYF

V: TRBV6-1
J: TRBJ2-7
size: .
D: .
DNA: TGTGCCAGCAGTGTAGATCCCCGGGGCTCCTACGAGCAGTACTTC
CDR3: CASSVDPRGSYEQYF

V: TRBV6-5
J: TRBJ2-3
size: once
D: TRBD2
DNA: TGTGCCAGCAGTAGTCTAGCGGGGATGGATACGCAGTATTTT
CDR3: CASSSLAGMDTQYF

V: TRBV15
J: TRBJ1-5
size: .
D: .
DNA: TGTGCCACCAGCAGAGGCACGCTAACAGGCAATCAGCCCCAGCATTTT
CDR3: CATSRGTLTGNQPQHF

V: TRBV7-2
J: TRBJ2-2
size: .
D: TRBD2
DNA: TGTGCCAGCAGTCGAAGCGGGACCCTGAACACCGGGGAGCTGTTTTTT
CDR3: CASSRSGTLNTGELFF

V: TRBV7-3
J: TRBJ2-3
size: .
D: TRBD2
DNA: TGTGCCAGCAGCTTTAGCGGGGATCCCACAGATACGCAGTATTTT
CDR3: CASSFSGDPTDTQYF

V: TRBV4-1
J: TRBJ1-1
size: .
D: TRBD1
DNA: TGCGCCAGCAGCCAAACAGCACGAGGGGGCAGAGGTGAAGCTTTCTTT
CDR3: CASSQTARGGRGEAFF

V: TRBV7-2
J: TRBJ2-7
size: .
D: .
DNA: TGTGCCAGCAGCCCCGGAGCTGGGTCGAGAGAGCAGTACTTC
CDR3: CASSPGAGSREQYF

V: TRBV9
J: TRBJ1-1
size: .
D: TRBD1
DNA: TGTGCCAGCAGCGTAGGGACAGGAGCTTCTGAAGCTTTCTTT
CDR3: CASSVGTGASEAFF

V: TRBV25-1
J: TRBJ2-7
size: .
D: TRBD1
DNA: TGTGCCAGCAGTGATGCGGGACAGGGGAGGAACGAGCAGTACTTC
CDR3: CASSDAGQGRNEQYF